This entry is about one T cell receptor beta chain. V gave up 5 bases and J gave up 5 bases, with 22 bases separating them. CDR3 length: 17 residues. Germline V gives CDR1 SQVTM, CDR2 ANQGSEA. Assay used: immunoSEQ multiplex PCR; TCRdb lists only in-frame clones, some missing. The sample has about 27,000 clones, approximately 75% seen once; the top ten hold less than 15%. The treatment was: randomized to nivolumab then ipilimumab (arm A) or the reverse (arm B). DNA-damaging chemotherapy had not been given to any patient beforehand. PBMC sorting kept live CD3+CD8+ cells without CD19 or CD56. The data originate from a study of sequential checkpoint blockade in melanoma. Study as a whole: Patients were randomized 1:1 to nivolumab-then-ipilimumab or ipilimumab-then-nivolumab first-line. After both sequences, patients received maintenance nivolumab.

The sample in question was CD8+ T cells sorted from blood (inferred from file names), obtained from a patient given nivolumab and ipilimumab in sequence. The TCR comes from a human donor with melanoma. The V and J genes are TRBV29-1 and TRBJ2-6; D gene uncertain. The CDR3 is CSVSSLRIQSRANVLTF. DNA for the CDR3: TGCAGCGTTTCTTCATTACGCATACAAAGTCGGGCCAACGTCCTGACTTTC.